Following are 8 T cell receptor beta chains from one sample sequenced in a study of blood T cell repertoires in COVID-19. TCRdb's table, derived via immunoSEQ multiplex PCR, lists solely in-frame clones and lacks some. The profile shows some 83,000 clones, around 90% of them singletons. Sequenced: peripheral blood. These receptors originate from a woman over 75 with active or convalescent COVID-19.

The genes are TRBV7-2 and TRBJ2-3; 16 nucleotides align to TRBD2. Trimming cost V 5 bases and J 4 bases; bases outside gene matches: 12. Germline V CDR1 and CDR2: SGHTA, FQGNSA. This CDR3 has 19 residues. The CDR3 sequence is CASSQPGLAGGPGPDTQYF. The CDR3 region has the DNA TGTGCCAGCAGCCAGCCGGGACTAGCGGGAGGGCCCGGGCCAGATACGCAGTATTTT. Full variable domain (outside the CDR3, taken from reference TRBV7-2 and TRBJ2-3): GAGVSQSPSNKVTEKGKDVELRCDPISGHTALYWYRQSLGQGLEFLIYFQGNSAPDKSGLPSDRFSAERTGGSVSTLTIQRTQQEDSAVYLCASSQPGLAGGPGPDTQYFGPGTRLTVL.

The DNA of the CDR3 is TGTGCCACCAGCAGGGACACGGCTAGGGAGACCCAGTACTTC. The encoded protein is CATSRDTARETQYF. V and J are TRBV15 and TRBJ2-5, with a possible D match to TRBD1 (5 bases). CDR3 length: 14 amino acids. CDR1 and CDR2 from the germline V gene are LNHNV and YYDKDF (reference sequence). V gave up 3 bases and J gave up 5 bases, with 13 bases separating them.

The DNA of the CDR3 is TGTGCCATTCGTACGGTGAACACTGAAGCTTTCTTT. This sequence encodes CAIRTVNTEAFF. The J gene is TRBJ1-1, the V gene TRBV28, with D hard to call. Germline V gene sequence: CDR1 MDHEN, CDR2 SYDVKM. The CDR3 runs to 12 residues. The V and J ends lost 10 bases and 0 bases respectively, with 9 bases between them. Based on the CDR3 plus reference TRBV28 and TRBJ1-1, the full variable domain is DVKVTQSSRYLVKRTGEKVFLECVQDMDHENMFWYRQDPGLGLRLIYFSYDVKMKEKGDIPEGYSVSREKKERFSLILESASTNQTSMYLCAIRTVNTEAFFGQGTRLTVV.

V is TRBV5-8 and J is TRBJ2-4; D perhaps matches TRBD1 (5 bases). Trimming removed 0 bases at V and 0 bases at J, with 10 bases between. The germline V gene has CDR1 SGHTS and CDR2 YDEGEE. This CDR3 is 16 amino acids long. In DNA, the CDR3 is TGTGCCAGCAGCTTGGTCCCCAGGGTAGCCAAAAACATTCAGTACTTC. This codes for CASSLVPRVAKNIQYF.

J is TRBJ1-6 and V is TRBV6-6, with a tentative D call TRBD1 (5 bases). There are 13 residues in the CDR3. Germline-derived CDR1 and CDR2 are MNHNY and SVGAGI (reference sequence). Trimming shortened V by 6 bases and J by 7 bases, and 10 bases separated the two germline ends. The CDR3 nucleotides are TGTGCCAGCAGCACGGGGGTGAATTCACCCCTCCACTTT. This codes for CASSTGVNSPLHF.

The chain joins TRBV19 to TRBJ2-1; TRBD1 aligns across 9 bases. The V and J ends lost 6 bases and 5 bases, in that order; junction bases with no gene match: 5. Germline V gives CDR1 LNHDA, CDR2 SQIVND (reference sequence). This CDR3 comprises 14 residues. This chain's CDR3 is CASSSTGGNNEQFF. CDR3 in DNA: TGTGCCAGTAGCTCTACAGGGGGCAACAATGAGCAGTTCTTC. Using reference TRBV19 and TRBJ2-1 for the parts outside the CDR3, the full variable domain is DGGITQSPKYLFRKEGQNVTLSCEQNLNHDAMYWYRQDPGQGLRLIYYSQIVNDFQKGDIAEGYSVSREKKESFPLTVTSAQKNPTAFYLCASSSTGGNNEQFFGPGTRLTVL.

This chain uses TRBV10-3 with TRBJ1-2; 8 nucleotides align to TRBD1. The V gene's germline CDR1 is ENHRY and CDR2 SYGVKD. CDR3 length: 14 residues. The trim removed 3 bases at V and 2 bases at J, leaving 2 bases unmatched. CDR3 loop: CAISEQGGNYGYTF. In nucleotides, the CDR3 is TGTGCCATCAGTGAACAGGGGGGAAACTATGGCTACACCTTC.

J is TRBJ2-3 and V is TRBV24-1; 8 bases align to TRBD1. The ends lost 2 bases at V and 4 bases at J; junction bases unmatched: 7. Per germline, CDR1 KGHDR and CDR2 SFDVKD. The CDR3 runs to 16 residues. Here the CDR3 reads CATSDSWTGTADTQYF. The CDR3 nucleotides read TGTGCCACCAGTGATTCATGGACAGGGACTGCAGATACGCAGTATTTT.